This TCR beta chain was profiled in a study of blood T cell repertoires in COVID-19. About the research overall: Acute-phase and convalescent COVID-19 samples originated in the United States, Italy and Spain. In each case, the material was cDNA or gDNA derived from T cells, B-cell-depleted T cells, or PBMCs.

Under the authors' procedure: The assay estimated nucleated cells by amplifying reference gene primers. Clones were sequenced by immunoSEQ multiplex PCR, and TCRdb holds only the in-frame ones, with some missing. V and J calls and clone size are as listed in that table; D and trimming were resolved from the DNA. Seen here are under 200,000 clones, approximately 86% observed once, and the top ten hold around 3.5%. CDR1 and CDR2 from the germline V gene are MNHNS and SASEGT. The V and J ends lost 4 bases and 0 bases, in that order; junction bases with no gene match: 11. CDR3 length: 19 residues. Sequencing used peripheral blood. This clonotype was sampled from a man in his 70s with acute or convalescent COVID-19. The chain links TRBV6-1 to TRBJ2-3; 12 bases line up with TRBD2. CDR3 sequence (DNA): TGTGCCAGCAGTGTACTAGCGGGGGGCCCCTATGCAAGCACAGATACGCAGTATTTT. Amino acid sequence: CASSVLAGGPYASTDTQYF.